The clone carrying this TCR beta chain was counted a few times. This entry is derived from a study of cytomegalovirus exposure and HLA in healthy donors. Study as a whole: In a previous analysis, around 120 million unique TCR beta sequences were found from 150 million to 200 million T cells.

CDR1 SGHAT and CDR2 FQNNGV come from the germline V gene. This CDR3 is 13 amino acids long. The V end was cut by 2 bases, the J end by 7 bases, with 11 bases between. The PCR had 60 Vbeta and 13 Jbeta primers. Per the authors' pipeline: There were 70 million to 95 million unique TCR beta chains by a later count, and 8.5 million to 14 million of them were shared. TCRdb keeps only in-frame clones here, not all; method: immunoSEQ multiplex PCR. The V and J calls and clone size were taken over from that table, and D and trimming were inferred from the DNA. The sample records some 120,000 clones, less than 80% being singletons.

The clonotype comes from a man aged 25 to 45 in good health and CMV-seronegative. The chain combines TRBV11-2 with TRBJ1-1, with D possibly being TRBD1 (6 bases). Sequenced: PBMCs. The CDR3 protein is CASSLKQGDEAFF. CDR3 nucleotide sequence: TGTGCCAGCAGCTTAAAACAGGGAGATGAAGCTTTCTTT.